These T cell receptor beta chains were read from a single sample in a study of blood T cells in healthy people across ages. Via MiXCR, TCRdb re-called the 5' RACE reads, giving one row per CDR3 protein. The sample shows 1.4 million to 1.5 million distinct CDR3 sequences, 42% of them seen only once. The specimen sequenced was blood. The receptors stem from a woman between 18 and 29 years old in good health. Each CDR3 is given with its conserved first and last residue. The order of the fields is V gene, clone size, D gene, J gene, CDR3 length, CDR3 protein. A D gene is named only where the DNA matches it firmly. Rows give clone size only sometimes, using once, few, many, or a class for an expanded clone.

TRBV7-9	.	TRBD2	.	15	CASSHSLAGSETQYF
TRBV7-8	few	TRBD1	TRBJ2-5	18	CASSLRGRGTGDQETQYF
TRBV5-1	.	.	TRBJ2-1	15	CASSVARAGLNEQFF
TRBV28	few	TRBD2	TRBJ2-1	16	CASTGRREGGRNEQFF
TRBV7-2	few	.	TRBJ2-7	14	CASRGPQGVHEQYF
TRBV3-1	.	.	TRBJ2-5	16	CASSLGIGLAGETQYF
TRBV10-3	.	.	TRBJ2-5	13	CASRTEPKETQYF
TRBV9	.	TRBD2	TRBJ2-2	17	CASSGTSGATNTGELFF
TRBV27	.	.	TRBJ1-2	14	CASRPLQGDYGYTF
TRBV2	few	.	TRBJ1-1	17	CASSDRTFEPSNTEAFF
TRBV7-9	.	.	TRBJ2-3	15	CASSPPGLSTDTQYF
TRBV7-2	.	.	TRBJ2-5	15	CASRLRQSGFETQYF
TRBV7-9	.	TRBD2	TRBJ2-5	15	CASSLLAGIYNEQYF
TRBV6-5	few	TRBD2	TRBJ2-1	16	CASRTTGLADYNEQFF
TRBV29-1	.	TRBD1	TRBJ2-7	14	CSASRDRDPYEQYF
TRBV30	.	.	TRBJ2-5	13	CAWSVLQAKTQYF
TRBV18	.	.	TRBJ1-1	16	CASSPGGKQTNTEAFF
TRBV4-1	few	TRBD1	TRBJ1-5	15	CASSHGGTGNQPQHF
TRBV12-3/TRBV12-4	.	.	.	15	CASSLDQAVGETQYF
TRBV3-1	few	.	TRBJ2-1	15	CASSLGATLYNEQFF
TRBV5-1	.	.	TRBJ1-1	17	CASSLEGGPGERTEAFF
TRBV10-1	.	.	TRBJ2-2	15	CASSESRGNTGELFF
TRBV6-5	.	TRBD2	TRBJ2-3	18	CASSYDPRLAGAVDTQYF
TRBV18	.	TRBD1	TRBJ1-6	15	CASSPMGQTNSPLHF
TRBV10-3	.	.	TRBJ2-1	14	CAISESMGLGEQFF
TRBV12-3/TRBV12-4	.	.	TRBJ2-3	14	CASSYGAAPDTQYF
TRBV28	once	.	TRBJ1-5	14	CASNERGAFLAQHF
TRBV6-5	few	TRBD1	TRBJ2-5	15	CASSYSQGALETQYF
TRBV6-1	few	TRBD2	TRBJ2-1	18	CASSVQTSGSGSYNEQFF
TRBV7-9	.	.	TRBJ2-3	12	CASSLEAKGRYF
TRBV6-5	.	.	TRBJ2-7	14	CASSDRENSYEQYF
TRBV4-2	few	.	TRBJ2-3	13	CASSQDRTGTQYF
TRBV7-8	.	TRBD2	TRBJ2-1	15	CASRGSGVSYNEQFF
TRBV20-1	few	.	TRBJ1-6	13	CSVSIGASSPLHF
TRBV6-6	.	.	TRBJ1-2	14	CASSYGDDKDGYTF
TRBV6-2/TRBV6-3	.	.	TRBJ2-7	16	CASSYSRGAQVYEQYF
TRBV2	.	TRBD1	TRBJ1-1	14	CASTSGTGMTEVFF
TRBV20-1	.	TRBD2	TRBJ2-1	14	CSATHSGRVNEQFF
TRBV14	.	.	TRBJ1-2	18	CASSQGQGVYHRDYGYTF
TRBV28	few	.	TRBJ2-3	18	CASSFQEGGTTYTDTQYF
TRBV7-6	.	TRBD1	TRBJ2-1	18	CASSLMLTTGRTYNEQFF
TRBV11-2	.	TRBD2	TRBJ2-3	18	CASSLDQWLAGTSDTQYF
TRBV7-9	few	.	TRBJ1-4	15	CASSDPVATNEKLFF
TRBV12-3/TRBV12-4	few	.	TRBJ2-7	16	CASSLAHGSGISEQYF
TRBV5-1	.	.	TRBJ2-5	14	CASSLQEPQETQYF
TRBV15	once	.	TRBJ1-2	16	CATSRERRVFEDGYTF
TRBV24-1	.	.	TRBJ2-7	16	CATSDPGQTNTYEQYF
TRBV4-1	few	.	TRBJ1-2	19	CASSPQGWSIGGGSYGYTF
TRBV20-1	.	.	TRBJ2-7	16	CSARPLGGPSSYEQYF
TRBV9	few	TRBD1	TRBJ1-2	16	CASSPSGGTGVDGYTF
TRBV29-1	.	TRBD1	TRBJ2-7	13	CSVMGTGPYEQYF
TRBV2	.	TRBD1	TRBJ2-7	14	CASGIQGRSYEQYF
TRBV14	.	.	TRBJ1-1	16	CASSQDLFGGNTEAFF
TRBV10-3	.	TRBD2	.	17	CAIRAYGTSGNGNEQYF
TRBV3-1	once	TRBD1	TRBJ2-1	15	CASGHPGTGSNEQFF